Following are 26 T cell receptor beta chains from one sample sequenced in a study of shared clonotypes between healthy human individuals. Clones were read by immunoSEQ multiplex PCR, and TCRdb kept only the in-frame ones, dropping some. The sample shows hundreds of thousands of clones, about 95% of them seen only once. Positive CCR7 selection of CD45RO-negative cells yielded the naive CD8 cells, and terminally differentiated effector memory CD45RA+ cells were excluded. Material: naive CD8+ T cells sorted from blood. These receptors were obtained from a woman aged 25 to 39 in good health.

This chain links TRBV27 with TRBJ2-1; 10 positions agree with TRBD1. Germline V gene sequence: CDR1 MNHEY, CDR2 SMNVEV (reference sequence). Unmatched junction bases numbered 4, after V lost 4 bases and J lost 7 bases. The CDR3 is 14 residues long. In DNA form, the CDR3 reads TGTGCCAGCAGTTCCCGGGACAGGGGTAATGAGCAGTTCTTC. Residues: CASSSRDRGNEQFF.

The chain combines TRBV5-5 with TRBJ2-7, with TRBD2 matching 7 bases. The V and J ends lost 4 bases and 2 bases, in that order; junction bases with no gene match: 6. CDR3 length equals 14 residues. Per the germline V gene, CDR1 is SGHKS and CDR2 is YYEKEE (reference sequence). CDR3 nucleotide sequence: TGTGCCAGCAGCCCGGGACGGGGGGCCTACGAGCAGTACTTC. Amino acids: CASSPGRGAYEQYF.

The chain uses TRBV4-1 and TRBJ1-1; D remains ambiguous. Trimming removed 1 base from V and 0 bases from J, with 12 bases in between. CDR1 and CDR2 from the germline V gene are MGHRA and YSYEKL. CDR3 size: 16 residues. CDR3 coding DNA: TGCGCCAGCAGCCAAGTGTACGGGAGGGTGAACACTGAAGCTTTCTTT. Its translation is CASSQVYGRVNTEAFF.

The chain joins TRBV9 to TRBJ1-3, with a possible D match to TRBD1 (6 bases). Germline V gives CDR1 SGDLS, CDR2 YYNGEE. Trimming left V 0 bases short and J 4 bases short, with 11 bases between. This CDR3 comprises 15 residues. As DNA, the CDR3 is TGTGCCAGCAGCGTAGGGGACATGCCGGGAAACACCATATATTTT. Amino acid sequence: CASSVGDMPGNTIYF. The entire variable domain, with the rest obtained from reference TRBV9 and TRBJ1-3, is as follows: DSGVTQTPKHLITATGQRVTLRCSPRSGDLSVYWYQQSLDQGLQFLIQYYNGEERAKGNILERFSAQQFPDLHSELNLSSLELGDSALYFCASSVGDMPGNTIYFGEGSWLTVV.

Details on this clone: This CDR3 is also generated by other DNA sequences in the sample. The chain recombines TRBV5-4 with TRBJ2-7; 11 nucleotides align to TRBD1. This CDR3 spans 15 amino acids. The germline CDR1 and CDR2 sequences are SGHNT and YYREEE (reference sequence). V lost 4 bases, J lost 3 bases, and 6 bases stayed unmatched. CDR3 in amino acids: CASSQRTGGIYEQYF. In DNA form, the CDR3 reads TGTGCCAGCAGCCAAAGGACAGGGGGCATCTACGAGCAGTACTTC.

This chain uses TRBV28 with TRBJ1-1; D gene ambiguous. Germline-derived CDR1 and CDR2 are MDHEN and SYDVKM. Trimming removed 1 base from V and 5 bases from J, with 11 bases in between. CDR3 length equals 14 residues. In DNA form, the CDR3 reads TGTGCCAGCAGTTTATCGGTTTTGAGGACTGAAGCTTTCTTT. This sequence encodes CASSLSVLRTEAFF.

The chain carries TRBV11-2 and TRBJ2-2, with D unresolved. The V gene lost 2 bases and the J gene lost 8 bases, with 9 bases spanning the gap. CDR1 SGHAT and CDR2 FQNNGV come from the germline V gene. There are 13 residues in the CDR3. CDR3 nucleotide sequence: TGTGCCAGCAGCTTAAAGGTCGGGGGGGAGCTGTTTTTT. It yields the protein CASSLKVGGELFF.

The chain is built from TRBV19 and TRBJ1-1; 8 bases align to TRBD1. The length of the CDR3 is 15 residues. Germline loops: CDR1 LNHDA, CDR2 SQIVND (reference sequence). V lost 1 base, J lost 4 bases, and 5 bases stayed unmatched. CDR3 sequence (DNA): TGTGCCAGTAGTATAGTGGCAGGGGGCCCCACTGAAGCTTTCTTT. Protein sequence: CASSIVAGGPTEAFF.

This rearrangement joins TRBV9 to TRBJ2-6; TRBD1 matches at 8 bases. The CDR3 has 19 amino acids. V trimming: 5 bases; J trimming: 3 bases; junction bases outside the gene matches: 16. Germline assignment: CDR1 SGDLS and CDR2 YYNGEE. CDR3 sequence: CASRTPPGDRFDGANVLTF. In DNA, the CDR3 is TGTGCCAGCAGAACCCCCCCCGGGGACAGGTTTGATGGGGCCAACGTCCTGACTTTC.

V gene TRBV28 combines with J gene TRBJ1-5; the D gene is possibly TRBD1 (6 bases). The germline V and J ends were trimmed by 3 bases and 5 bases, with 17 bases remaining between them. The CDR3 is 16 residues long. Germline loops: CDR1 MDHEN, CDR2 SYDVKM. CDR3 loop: CASSLRQVKGDQPQHF. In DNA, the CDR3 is TGTGCCAGCAGTTTGAGACAGGTTAAGGGGGATCAGCCCCAGCATTTT.

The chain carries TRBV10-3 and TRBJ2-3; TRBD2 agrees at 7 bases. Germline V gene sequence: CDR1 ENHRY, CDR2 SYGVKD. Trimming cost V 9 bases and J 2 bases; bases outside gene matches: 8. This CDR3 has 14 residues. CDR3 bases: TGTGCCATGTCGCCGGGACTACTCACAGATACGCAGTATTTT. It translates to CAMSPGLLTDTQYF.

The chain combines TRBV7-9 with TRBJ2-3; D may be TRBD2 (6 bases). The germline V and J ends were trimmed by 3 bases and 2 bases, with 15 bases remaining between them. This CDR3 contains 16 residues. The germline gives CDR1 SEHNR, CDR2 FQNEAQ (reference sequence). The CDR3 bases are TGTGCCAGCAGCTTGTTAGTAGCGGACTCCACAGATACGCAGTATTTT. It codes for CASSLLVADSTDTQYF.

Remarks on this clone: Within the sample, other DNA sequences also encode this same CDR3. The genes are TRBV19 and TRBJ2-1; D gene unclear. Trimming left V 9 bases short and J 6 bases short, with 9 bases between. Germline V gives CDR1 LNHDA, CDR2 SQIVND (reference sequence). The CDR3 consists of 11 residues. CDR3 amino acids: CASSQGNEQFF. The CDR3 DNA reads TGTGCCAGCTCGCAAGGCAATGAGCAGTTCTTC.

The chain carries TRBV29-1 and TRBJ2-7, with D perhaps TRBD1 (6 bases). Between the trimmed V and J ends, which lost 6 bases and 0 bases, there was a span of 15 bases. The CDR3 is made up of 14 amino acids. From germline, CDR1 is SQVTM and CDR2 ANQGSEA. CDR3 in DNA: TGCAGCGTCTCAGGGGCCTGGAGCTCCTACGAGCAGTACTTC. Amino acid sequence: CSVSGAWSSYEQYF.

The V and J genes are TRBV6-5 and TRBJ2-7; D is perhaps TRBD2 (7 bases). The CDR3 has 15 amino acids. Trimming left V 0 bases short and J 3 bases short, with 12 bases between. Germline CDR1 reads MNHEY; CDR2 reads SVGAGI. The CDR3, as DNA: TGTGCCAGCAGTTACTCAGGGGGGGCCCACTACGAGCAGTACTTC. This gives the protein CASSYSGGAHYEQYF.

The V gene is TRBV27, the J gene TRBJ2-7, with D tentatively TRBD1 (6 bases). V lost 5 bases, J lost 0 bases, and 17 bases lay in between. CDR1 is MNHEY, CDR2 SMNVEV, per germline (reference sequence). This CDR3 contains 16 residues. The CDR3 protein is CASSTLGALSSYEQYF. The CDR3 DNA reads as TGTGCCAGCAGTACCCTGGGGGCGTTGAGCTCCTACGAGCAGTACTTC.

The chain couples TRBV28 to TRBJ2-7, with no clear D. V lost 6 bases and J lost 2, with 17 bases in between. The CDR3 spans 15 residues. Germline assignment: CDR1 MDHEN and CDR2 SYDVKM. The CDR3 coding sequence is TGTGCCAGCAGCCTGCAATTTACGGGTACCTACGAGCAGTACTTC. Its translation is CASSLQFTGTYEQYF.

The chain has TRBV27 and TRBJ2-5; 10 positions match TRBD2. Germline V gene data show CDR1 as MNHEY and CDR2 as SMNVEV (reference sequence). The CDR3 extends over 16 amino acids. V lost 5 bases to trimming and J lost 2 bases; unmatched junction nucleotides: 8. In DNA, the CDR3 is TGTGCCAGCAGTCCAAGGACTAGCGGAATACAAGAGACCCAGTACTTC. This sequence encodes CASSPRTSGIQETQYF.

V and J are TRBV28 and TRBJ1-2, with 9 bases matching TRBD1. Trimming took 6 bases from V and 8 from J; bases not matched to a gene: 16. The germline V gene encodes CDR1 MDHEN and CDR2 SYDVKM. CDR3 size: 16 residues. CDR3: CASSPPGTGNLWGYTF. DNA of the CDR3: TGTGCCAGCAGCCCACCCGGGACAGGGAATCTGTGGGGCTACACCTTC.

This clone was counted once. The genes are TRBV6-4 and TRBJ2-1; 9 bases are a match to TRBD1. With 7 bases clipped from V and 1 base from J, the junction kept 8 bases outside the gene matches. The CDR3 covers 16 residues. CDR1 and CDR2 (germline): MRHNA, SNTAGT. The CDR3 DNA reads TGTGCCAGCATCCAACACAGGGGGCTGTCCTACAATGAGCAGTTCTTC. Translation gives CASIQHRGLSYNEQFF.

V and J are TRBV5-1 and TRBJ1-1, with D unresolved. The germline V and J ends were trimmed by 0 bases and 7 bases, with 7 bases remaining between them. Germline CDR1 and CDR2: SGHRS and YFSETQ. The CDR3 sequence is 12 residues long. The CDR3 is CASSLEGIEAFF. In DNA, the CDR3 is TGCGCCAGCAGCTTGGAAGGGATTGAAGCTTTCTTT.

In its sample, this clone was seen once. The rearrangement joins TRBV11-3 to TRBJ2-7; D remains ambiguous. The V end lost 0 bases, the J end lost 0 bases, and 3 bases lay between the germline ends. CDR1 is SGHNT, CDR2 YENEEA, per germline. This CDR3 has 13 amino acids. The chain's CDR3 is CASSLESSYEQYF. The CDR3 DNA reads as TGTGCCAGCAGCTTAGAGAGCTCCTACGAGCAGTACTTC.

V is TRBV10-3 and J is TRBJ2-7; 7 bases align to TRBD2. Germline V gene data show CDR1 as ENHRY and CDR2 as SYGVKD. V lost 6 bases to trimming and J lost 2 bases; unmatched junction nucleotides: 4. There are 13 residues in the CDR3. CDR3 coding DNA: TGTGCCATCAGCCCGGGACTAACCTACGAGCAGTACTTC. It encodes CAISPGLTYEQYF.

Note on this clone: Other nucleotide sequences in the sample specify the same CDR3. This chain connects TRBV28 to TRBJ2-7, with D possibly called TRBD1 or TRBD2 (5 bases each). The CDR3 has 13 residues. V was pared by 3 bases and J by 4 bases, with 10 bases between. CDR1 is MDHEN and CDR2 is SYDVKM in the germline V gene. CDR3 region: CASSFLAGYEQYF. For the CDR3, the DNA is TGTGCCAGCAGTTTTCTAGCAGGGTACGAGCAGTACTTC.

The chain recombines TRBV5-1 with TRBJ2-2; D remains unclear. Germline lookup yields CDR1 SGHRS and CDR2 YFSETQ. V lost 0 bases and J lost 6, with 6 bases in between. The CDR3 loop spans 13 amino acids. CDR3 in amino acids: CASSLGMAGELFF. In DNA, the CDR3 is TGCGCCAGCAGCTTGGGGATGGCCGGGGAGCTGTTTTTT.

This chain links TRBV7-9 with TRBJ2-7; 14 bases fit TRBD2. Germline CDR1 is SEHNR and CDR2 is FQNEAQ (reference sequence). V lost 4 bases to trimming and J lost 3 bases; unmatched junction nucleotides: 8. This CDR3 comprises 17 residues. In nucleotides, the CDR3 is TGTGCCAGCAGCTCAGCGACTAGCGGGAGGGCTGGCTACGAGCAGTACTTC. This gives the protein CASSSATSGRAGYEQYF.